The 32 T cell receptor beta chains below were found in one sample sequenced in a study of molecular identifiers for immune sequencing clone quantification. TCRdb re-derived calls from the PCR reads in MiXCR, one entry per CDR3 protein. This table holds about 10,000 distinct CDR3 sequences, about a fifth found once. Sequenced: naive CD8+ T cells from blood, with Jurkat cell RNA spiked in. Subset here: FACS-sorted CD8+CD4-CCR7+CD45RA+ naive T cells. The receptor set was obtained from a human donor in good health. Some libraries in this study had Jurkat cell RNA spiked in.

This clonotype qualifies as medium-sized. The chain is built from TRBV20-1 and TRBJ1-1; D is undetermined. V lost 3 bases to trimming and J lost 4 bases, with 9 bases between them. Germline CDR1 and CDR2: DFQATT and SNEGSKA (reference sequence). This CDR3 contains 12 residues. The CDR3 spells CSARYIATEAFF. In nucleotides, the CDR3 is TGCAGTGCTAGGTACATCGCCACTGAAGCTTTCTTT.

The rearrangement uses TRBV3-1 and TRBJ2-3, with 8 bases lining up with TRBD2. Losses at the gene ends were 1 base for V and 6 bases for J; bases not matched to a gene: 18. The CDR3 spans 19 residues. CDR1 LGHDT and CDR2 YNNKEL come from the germline V gene (reference sequence). The CDR3 reads CASSQALTPNSGVRDTQYF. In DNA form, the CDR3 reads TGTGCCAGCAGCCAAGCCCTCACCCCCAATAGCGGGGTACGGGATACGCAGTATTTT.

The chain couples TRBV4-3 to TRBJ1-1, with 7 bases identical to TRBD1. CDR3 size: 15 residues. With 3 bases clipped from V and 5 bases from J, the junction kept 9 bases outside the gene matches. In germline, CDR1 is LGHNA, CDR2 YSLEER. The CDR3 reads CASSQDSGGRTEAFF. For the CDR3, the DNA is TGCGCCAGCAGCCAGGATTCAGGGGGTCGAACTGAAGCTTTCTTT.

By share, this clonotype ranks as medium-sized (0.01 to 0.1%). V usage is TRBV9 and J usage is TRBJ1-1, with D possibly TRBD1 on 5 matching bases. V was shortened by 0 bases and J by 2 bases, with 11 bases between the two germline ends. CDR1 and CDR2 (germline): SGDLS, YYNGEE. The CDR3 contains 15 residues. This CDR3 is CASSVASGGNTEAFF. In DNA, the CDR3 is TGTGCCAGCAGCGTAGCTTCGGGGGGAAACACTGAAGCTTTCTTT.

This clonotype is labeled medium-sized. The V and J genes are TRBV4-3 and TRBJ2-7; D could derive from TRBD1 or TRBD2 (5 bases each). V lost 1 base and J lost 3, with 13 bases in between. In germline, CDR1 is LGHNA, CDR2 YSLEER. The CDR3 totals 15 residues. The CDR3 sequence is CASSQGLGTDYEQYF. The CDR3 DNA sequence: TGCGCCAGCAGCCAAGGCCTCGGGACGGACTACGAGCAGTACTTC.

The chain combines TRBV11-2 with TRBJ2-2, with D hard to call. The CDR3 is made up of 14 amino acids. The germline gives CDR1 SGHAT, CDR2 FQNNGV. The V gene lost 5 bases and the J gene lost 0 bases, with 7 bases spanning the gap. DNA of the CDR3: TGTGCCAGCAGCCTCCTGACGAACACCGGGGAGCTGTTTTTT. It translates to CASSLLTNTGELFF.

The gene calls are TRBV10-3 and TRBJ2-1, with TRBD1 as a possible D gene (8 bases). Germline V lookup: CDR1 ENHRY, CDR2 SYGVKD. This CDR3 region has 17 residues. V was pared by 10 bases and J by 7 bases, with 29 bases between. CDR3 region: CATGQGLGLGLENEQFF. CDR3 DNA sequence: TGTGCCACAGGACAGGGATTAGGACTAGGGCTCGAGAATGAGCAGTTCTTC.

By sample share, this clonotype is medium-sized. This chain uses TRBV5-4 with TRBJ2-2, with no clear D. Trimming stripped 2 bases from V and 1 base from J, with 9 bases between. This CDR3 region has 15 residues. CDR1 SGHNT and CDR2 YYREEE come from the germline V gene (reference sequence). The CDR3 is CASSFGAGNTGELFF. The CDR3 DNA sequence: TGTGCCAGCAGCTTCGGTGCTGGGAACACCGGGGAGCTGTTTTTT.

Notes on this clonotype: Being one base from a much bigger clone, this may be a read error. The chain links TRBV6-6 to TRBJ1-1; D is ambiguous. V was pared by 1 base and J by 1 base, with 7 bases between. The CDR3 totals 14 residues. Germline loops: CDR1 MNHNY, CDR2 SVGAGI (reference sequence). The CDR3 nucleotides read TGTGCCAGCAGTTACTTGACTGGGAACACTGAAGCTTTCTTT. Its translation: CASSYLTGNTEAFF.

This clonotype was counted between two and nine times. The genes are TRBV4-3 and TRBJ2-1; possible D gene TRBD2, 6 bases. V was clipped by 0 bases and J by 3 bases, with 12 bases between them. The germline gives CDR1 LGHNA, CDR2 YSLEER. The CDR3 runs 16 residues. In DNA form, the CDR3 reads TGCGCCAGCAGCCAAGATGCGGGATTCCGCTACAATGAGCAGTTCTTC. This codes for CASSQDAGFRYNEQFF.

The chain carries TRBV20-1 and TRBJ2-1; a possible D gene is TRBD2 (5 bases). CDR3 size: 15 residues. V lost 0 bases and J lost 0, with 9 bases in between. Germline V gene sequence: CDR1 DFQATT, CDR2 SNEGSKA (reference sequence). The CDR3 coding sequence is TGCAGTGCTAGAGATCTAGGGAGCTCCTACAATGAGCAGTTCTTC. Translation: CSARDLGSSYNEQFF.

This clonotype was observed a few times. This sequence joins TRBV11-1 and TRBJ2-2, with D possibly called TRBD1 or TRBD2 (5 bases each). The CDR3 runs to 15 residues. The V and J ends lost 3 bases and 1 base respectively, with 9 bases between them. Germline V lookup: CDR1 SGHAT, CDR2 FQDESV (reference sequence). The CDR3 sequence is CASSFGTGNTGELFF. In DNA, the CDR3 is TGTGCCAGCAGCTTTGGGACGGGGAACACCGGGGAGCTGTTTTTT.

Relative to its sample, this clonotype is medium-sized. The gene calls are TRBV4-3 and TRBJ2-4; D is unclear. The CDR3 sequence is 16 residues long. Per germline, CDR1 LGHNA and CDR2 YSLEER. Trimming left V 0 bases short and J 0 bases short, with 9 bases between. CDR3 region: CASSQDLQVAKNIQYF. CDR3 DNA: TGCGCCAGCAGCCAAGATCTGCAGGTAGCCAAAAACATTCAGTACTTC.

This clonotype is labeled as medium-sized (0.01 to 0.1%). The chain joins TRBV7-9 to TRBJ2-3, with D tentatively TRBD2 (6 bases). Trimming shortened V by 1 base and J by 2 bases, and 10 bases separated the two germline ends. The CDR3 has 15 amino acids. The germline V gene encodes CDR1 SEHNR and CDR2 FQNEAQ (reference sequence). CDR3 in amino acids: CASSLVGGSTDTQYF. For the CDR3, the DNA is TGTGCCAGCAGCTTAGTGGGGGGATCCACAGATACGCAGTATTTT.

Regarding this clonotype: One base away lies a much larger clone, so this may be a sequencing read error. This chain connects TRBV29-1 to TRBJ1-4; D unresolved. The CDR3 totals 12 residues. The V gene's germline CDR1 is SQVTM and CDR2 ANQGSEA. The CDR3 spells CSVELQAERLFF. CDR3 coding DNA: TGCAGCGTTGAATTACAAGCCGAAAGACTGTTTTTT. Together with reference TRBV29-1 and TRBJ1-4, the CDR3 gives the full variable domain: SAVISQKPSRDICQRGTSLTIQCQVDSQVTMMFWYRQQPGQSLTLIATANQGSEATYESGFVIDKFPISRPNLTFSTLTVSNMSPEDSSIYLCSVELQAERLFFGSGTQLSVL.

In its sample, this clonotype is medium-sized. V and J are TRBV28 and TRBJ2-7; D ambiguous. The ends were cut back, 5 bases at V and 3 bases at J, with 8 bases in the middle. Germline CDR1 and CDR2: MDHEN and SYDVKM. This CDR3 has 12 residues. CDR3 sequence reads: CASSPSGYEQYF. Here the CDR3 DNA reads TGTGCCAGCAGTCCCTCCGGCTACGAGCAGTACTTC.

The V and J genes are TRBV13 and TRBJ2-3; 8 nucleotides agree with TRBD1. The DNA end lines up better with TRBJ1-5; the J call may be wrong. Germline-derived CDR1 and CDR2 are PRHDT and FYEKMQ (reference sequence). The length of the CDR3 is 16 residues. This chain's CDR3 is CASSYHPTGATDTQHF. The CDR3 region has the DNA TGTGCCAGCAGTTATCACCCGACAGGGGCCACAGATACGCAGCATTTT.

This clonotype has a handful of counts. The CDR3 DNA sequence: TGTGCCAGCACGGAATGGGGGGCGGTGTCCTATAATTCACCCCTCCACTTT. This sequence encodes CASTEWGAVSYNSPLHF. The chain links TRBV6-6 to TRBJ1-6, with D possibly being TRBD1 (6 bases). The length of the CDR3 is 17 residues. Trimming shortened V by 7 bases and J by 1 base, and 17 bases separated the two germline ends. Germline loops: CDR1 MNHNY, CDR2 SVGAGI (reference sequence).

This clonotype is categorized as medium-sized. The chain uses TRBV7-9 and TRBJ1-1; 8 bases are a match to TRBD1. V gave up 1 base and J gave up 7 bases; unmatched junction bases: 8. Per the germline V gene, CDR1 is SEHNR and CDR2 is FQNEAQ (reference sequence). CDR3 length: 15 amino acids. The CDR3 reads CASSLVGRGQDEAFF. CDR3 DNA: TGTGCCAGCAGCTTAGTAGGCAGGGGGCAGGATGAAGCTTTCTTT.

A word on this clonotype: Since a much larger clone is just one base distant, this may be a read error. The CDR3 ends on some other residue instead of the conserved phenylalanine or tryptophan, so this is likely a read error. The chain couples TRBV14 to TRBJ2-7; tentatively, D is TRBD1 (5 bases). The CDR3 totals 14 residues. CDR1 and CDR2 (germline): SGHDN, FVKESK. V lost 1 base to trimming and J lost 3 bases, with 10 bases between them. The CDR3 loop is CASSQGQKVYEQYS. As DNA, the CDR3 is TGTGCCAGCAGCCAAGGACAGAAGGTCTACGAGCAGTACTCC.

This clonotype is medium-sized by share. This chain joins TRBV7-6 and TRBJ2-5; weak D call: TRBD1 (6 bases). V lost 6 bases and J 2 bases, leaving 19 bases between the germline ends. The CDR3 sequence is 16 residues long. The germline gives CDR1 SGHVS, CDR2 FNYEAQ. The CDR3 nucleotides read TGTGCCAGCAGTCCCCTCTTAGGGACACCACAAGAGACCCAGTACTTC. Its translation: CASSPLLGTPQETQYF.

On this clonotype itself: Since a much larger clone is just one base distant, this may be a read error. V and J are TRBV19 and TRBJ1-1; a weak D match, TRBD1 (6 bases). Trimming stripped 5 bases from V and 1 base from J, with 14 bases between. Germline CDR1 LNHDA, CDR2 SQIVND (reference sequence). The CDR3 is made up of 15 amino acids. The CDR3 reads CASSPQSGENTEAFF. Here the CDR3 DNA reads TGTGCCAGTAGTCCCCAGTCAGGGGAGAACACTGAAGCTTTCTTT.

This clonotype appeared many times. V usage is TRBV3-1 and J usage is TRBJ2-5, with a tentative D call TRBD2 (5 bases). There are 14 residues in the CDR3. Between the trimmed V and J ends, which lost 0 bases and 1 base, there was a span of 6 bases. Germline assignment: CDR1 LGHDT and CDR2 YNNKEL (reference sequence). The CDR3 protein is CASSQEGSQETQYF. The CDR3 DNA reads as TGTGCCAGCAGCCAAGAAGGGAGCCAAGAGACCCAGTACTTC.

About this clonotype itself: At one end the junction does not follow the germline gene, possibly because of a read error. The chain has TRBV7-9 and TRBJ2-1; 10 bases map to TRBD2. This CDR3 spans 16 amino acids. Germline V gene sequence: CDR1 SEHNR, CDR2 FQNEAQ (reference sequence). CDR3 amino acids: CASSLVRTSGDNELFF. The CDR3 nucleotides are TGTGCCAGCAGCTTAGTGCGAACTAGCGGGGACAATGAGCTGTTCTTC.

Comment on this clonotype: The conserved closing phenylalanine or tryptophan is absent in this CDR3, likely reflecting a read error. The chain has TRBV7-9 and TRBJ2-1; unclear D gene. Germline V gene lookup returns CDR1 SEHNR and CDR2 FQNEAQ (reference sequence). This CDR3 spans 15 amino acids. Trimming took off 7 bases at V and 10 bases at J, with 23 bases between the two ends. The CDR3 sequence is CASTPPCRGAAEQFL. DNA of the CDR3: TGTGCCAGCACGCCCCCGTGTCGAGGTGCGGCGGAGCAGTTCCTC.

The chain joins TRBV4-3 to TRBJ2-7, with D tentatively TRBD1 (6 bases). V was shortened by 8 bases and J by 0 bases, with 17 bases between the two germline ends. Germline V lookup: CDR1 LGHNA, CDR2 YSLEER. The CDR3 is 15 amino acids. The CDR3 spells CASGSDRTNSYEQYF. CDR3 DNA sequence: TGCGCCAGCGGCTCCGACAGGACAAACTCCTACGAGCAGTACTTC.

This clonotype is medium-sized in the sample. V is TRBV25-1 and J is TRBJ2-1; no clear D gene. This CDR3 is built from 12 residues. V lost 6 bases and J lost 8, with 11 bases in between. From germline, CDR1 is MGHDK and CDR2 SYGVNS. CDR3 nucleotides: TGTGCCAGCAGAAGTCGTTTCGATGAGCAGTTCTTC. This codes for CASRSRFDEQFF.

This clonotype was counted ten times or more. The rearrangement uses TRBV6-2 or TRBV6-3 and TRBJ2-7, with D unresolved. CDR3 length equals 16 residues. V dropped 0 bases and J dropped 2 bases, with 14 bases sitting between them. Germline CDR1 is MNHEY and CDR2 is SVGEGT. CDR3 in amino acids: CASSYSVTDGAYEQYF. Written as DNA, the CDR3 is TGTGCCAGCAGTTACTCGGTGACGGATGGCGCCTACGAGCAGTACTTC.

This clonotype is labeled as medium-sized. DNA of the CDR3: TGCGCCAGCACAGGACAGGGGGCTATTTACGAGCAGTACTTC. This gives the protein CASTGQGAIYEQYF. The V call is TRBV5-1, the J call TRBJ2-7; TRBD1 aligns across 11 bases. The CDR3 loop spans 14 amino acids. Trimming took 6 bases from V and 4 from J; bases not matched to a gene: 6. Germline V gene lookup returns CDR1 SGHRS and CDR2 YFSETQ.

This clonotype is medium-sized in the sample. The V gene is TRBV30, the J gene TRBJ1-3; 7 bases line up with TRBD1. Germline CDR1 is GTSNPN and CDR2 is SVGIG (reference sequence). The CDR3 sequence is 14 residues long. V lost 1 base and J lost 2; bases outside the gene matches: 2. In DNA form, the CDR3 reads TGTGCCTGGAGTGGGGGGACAGCTGGAAACACCATATATTTT. It yields the protein CAWSGGTAGNTIYF.

This clonotype showed up just a few times. The rearrangement links TRBV6-5 to TRBJ2-7; D may be TRBD1 or TRBD2 (5 bases each). From germline, CDR1 is MNHEY and CDR2 SVGAGI. V lost 6 bases to trimming and J lost 5 bases, with 17 bases between them. This CDR3 spans 14 amino acids. CDR3 sequence reads: CASSRGALANEQYF. CDR3 nucleotide sequence: TGTGCCAGCAGCCGAGGGGCCCTGGCGAACGAGCAGTACTTC.

Relative to its sample, this clonotype is medium-sized. This chain links TRBV9 with TRBJ2-3; TRBD1 aligns across 8 bases. The germline gives CDR1 SGDLS, CDR2 YYNGEE. V lost 4 bases and J lost 6; bases outside the gene matches: 16. This CDR3 spans 17 amino acids. CDR3 residues: CASSTQPDRGGYDTQYF. For the CDR3, the DNA is TGTGCCAGCAGCACACAACCCGACAGGGGAGGTTACGATACGCAGTATTTT.